The rows below give T cell receptor beta chains drawn from one sample of a study of T-cell memory formation after mild COVID-19. TCRdb called the 5' RACE reads again in MiXCR, with one record for every CDR3 protein. The sample has approximately 350,000 distinct CDR3 sequences; around an eighth are singletons. Sample: PBMCs or a T cell subset sorted from them (not recorded which). The receptors come from a man aged 18 to 30 who had mild COVID-19 (a few samples of this study predate the infection). Cell type and time point are not known. CDR3s include the opening cysteine and the closing phenylalanine or tryptophan.

CDR3 length: 15; V gene: TRBV9; J gene: TRBJ1-1; CDR3 protein: CASSASDRVEAEAFF
CDR3 length: 19; V gene: TRBV20-1; J gene: TRBJ2-3; CDR3 protein: CSARASGGAGRSSTDTQYF
CDR3 length: 15; V gene: TRBV9; J gene: TRBJ2-7; CDR3 protein: CASSVDETVSYEQYF
CDR3 length: 13; V gene: TRBV10-3; J gene: TRBJ2-7; CDR3 protein: CAISGGVDYEQYF
CDR3 length: 14; V gene: TRBV4-2; J gene: TRBJ2-7; CDR3 protein: CASSHTPNVYEQYF
CDR3 length: 13; V gene: TRBV2; J gene: TRBJ2-5; CDR3 protein: CATQQGPQETQYF
CDR3 length: 12; V gene: TRBV5-6; J gene: TRBJ2-1; CDR3 protein: CASSPSPNEQFF
CDR3 length: 16; V gene: TRBV5-5; J gene: TRBJ2-3; CDR3 protein: CASSWGTGVFADTQYF
CDR3 length: 14; V gene: TRBV7-9; J gene: TRBJ1-1; CDR3 protein: CASSIRQTNTEAFF
CDR3 length: 16; V gene: TRBV3-1; J gene: TRBJ1-2; CDR3 protein: CASSETTGRASYGYTF
CDR3 length: 17; V gene: TRBV6-5; J gene: TRBJ1-2; CDR3 protein: CASSYSGQAAGFYGYTF
CDR3 length: 13; V gene: TRBV12-5; J gene: TRBJ2-7; CDR3 protein: CASGGDNSYEQYF
CDR3 length: 16; V gene: TRBV6-5; J gene: TRBJ2-1; CDR3 protein: CASSTRLAGYYNEQFF
CDR3 length: 15; V gene: TRBV4-1; J gene: TRBJ2-7; CDR3 protein: CASSPFSGASYEQYF
CDR3 length: 13; V gene: TRBV20-1; J gene: TRBJ2-2; CDR3 protein: CSATREHTGELFF
CDR3 length: 16; V gene: TRBV25-1; J gene: TRBJ2-3; CDR3 protein: CASSEWGGGSTDTQYF
CDR3 length: 14; V gene: TRBV5-1; J gene: TRBJ2-2; CDR3 protein: CASKNRAGTGELFF
CDR3 length: 16; V gene: TRBV9; J gene: TRBJ2-3; CDR3 protein: CASSAPSGPRTDTQYF
CDR3 length: 14; V gene: TRBV24-1; J gene: TRBJ1-2; CDR3 protein: CATSDLSGLGGYTF
CDR3 length: 14; V gene: TRBV20-1; J gene: TRBJ2-2; CDR3 protein: CSASGYQNTGELFF
CDR3 length: 16; V gene: TRBV18; J gene: TRBJ2-7; CDR3 protein: CASSPAGAGVLYEQYF
CDR3 length: 15; V gene: TRBV20-1; J gene: TRBJ2-1; CDR3 protein: CSASGGPEVVNEQFF
CDR3 length: 17; V gene: TRBV24-1; J gene: TRBJ2-3; CDR3 protein: CATSDSPGTGLPDTQYF
CDR3 length: 13; V gene: TRBV7-8; J gene: TRBJ1-2; CDR3 protein: CASSPDSIYGYTF
CDR3 length: 18; V gene: TRBV3-1; J gene: TRBJ2-2; CDR3 protein: CASSQDLRGWSRTGELFF
CDR3 length: 13; V gene: TRBV15; J gene: TRBJ1-1; CDR3 protein: CATSRDPQGSAFF
CDR3 length: 13; V gene: TRBV6-2/TRBV6-3; J gene: TRBJ2-1; CDR3 protein: CASSNYRGNEQFF
CDR3 length: 15; V gene: TRBV7-3; J gene: TRBJ2-2; CDR3 protein: CASSQKGGNTGELFF
CDR3 length: 14; V gene: TRBV12-3/TRBV12-4; J gene: TRBJ1-6; CDR3 protein: CASSQTGPNSPLHF
CDR3 length: 13; V gene: TRBV5-1; J gene: TRBJ2-7; CDR3 protein: CASSSDRVWEQYF
CDR3 length: 13; V gene: TRBV12-3/TRBV12-4; J gene: TRBJ1-1; CDR3 protein: CASSPDSGTEAFF
CDR3 length: 15; V gene: TRBV5-4; J gene: TRBJ2-5; CDR3 protein: CASSRLAGQQETQYF
CDR3 length: 12; V gene: TRBV2; J gene: TRBJ2-4; CDR3 protein: CASGQAKNIQYF
CDR3 length: 15; V gene: TRBV6-2/TRBV6-3; J gene: TRBJ2-5; CDR3 protein: CASSYASGGDQTQYF
CDR3 length: 17; V gene: TRBV29-1; J gene: TRBJ2-2; CDR3 protein: CSVEDPKNRGQTGELFF
CDR3 length: 16; V gene: TRBV18; J gene: TRBJ2-1; CDR3 protein: CASSPGASGTGNEQFF
CDR3 length: 16; V gene: TRBV21-1; J gene: TRBJ2-5; CDR3 protein: CASSKKDLGGGKTQYF
CDR3 length: 12; V gene: TRBV12-3/TRBV12-4; J gene: TRBJ2-5; CDR3 protein: CASSLNAETQYF
CDR3 length: 13; V gene: TRBV5-4; J gene: TRBJ1-1; CDR3 protein: CASMSEGNTEAFF
CDR3 length: 14; V gene: TRBV5-8; J gene: TRBJ2-3; CDR3 protein: CASSPGQGSDTQYF
CDR3 length: 14; V gene: TRBV12-3/TRBV12-4; J gene: TRBJ2-3; CDR3 protein: CASSGLAGGYTQYF
CDR3 length: 15; V gene: TRBV12-3/TRBV12-4; J gene: TRBJ2-3; CDR3 protein: CASSLASGGIDTQYF